The entry that follows covers one TCR beta chain sequence. Germline V gives CDR1 MDHEN, CDR2 SYDVKM. The ends lost 3 bases at V and 4 bases at J; junction bases unmatched: 7. This CDR3 region has 15 residues. Assay: immunoSEQ multiplex PCR; the TCRdb copy retains only in-frame clones and omits some. The repertoire has about 60,000 clones, around 79% of them found once; the top ten carry 32%. The entry originates in a study of blood T cell repertoires in COVID-19. Overall study: Whether acute or convalescent, the COVID-19 samples came from the United States, Italy and Spain.

The sequenced sample consisted of peripheral blood. The clonotype comes from a human donor in a cohort sampled during active COVID-19. The rearrangement uses TRBV28 and TRBJ1-1, with TRBD1 identical over 8 bases. The CDR3 coding sequence is TGTGCCAGCAGTTTCCTTACAGGGGGAGGCACTGAAGCTTTCTTT. It translates to CASSFLTGGGTEAFF.